This T cell receptor (beta chain) was identified during a study of blood T cell repertoires in COVID-19. Germline CDR1 and CDR2: SNHLY and FYNNEI. This CDR3 contains 13 residues. The ends lost 6 bases at V and 9 bases at J; junction bases unmatched: 6. The protocol was immunoSEQ multiplex PCR, while the TCRdb copy is restricted to in-frame clones and leaves out a portion. The sample carries about 330,000 clones, 92% recorded once. Sequencing input: PBMCs or T cells enriched from blood (not recorded which). The chain uses TRBV2 and TRBJ1-2; 11 nucleotides line up with TRBD1. The TCR was taken from a woman in her twenties or thirties who had recovered from COVID-19. The DNA of the CDR3 is TGTGCCAGCAGCCCCAGGACAGGGGGCAGCTACACCTTC. It is translated as CASSPRTGGSYTF.